A single T cell receptor beta chain is shown here with its context. Antigen: not known. This entry belongs to a study of T cells in localized non-small cell lung cancer. Assay: immunoSEQ multiplex PCR; the TCRdb copy retains only in-frame clones and omits some. Of about 51,000 clones in the sample, roughly 79% were seen once. Whole-study results and caveats: In adjacent lung, a median around 55 of the top 100 tumor clones were found. Longer overall survival accompanied higher blood T cell density. Maximal T cell clonality occurred in uninvolved adjacent lung, with tumor ranking below it. Because researchers sequenced only one region of the tumor, heterogeneity is still possible.

This CDR3 contains 15 residues. Trimming pared 6 bases from V and 6 bases from J, leaving 21 bases between. Germline CDR1 reads MNHNY; CDR2 reads SVGAGI (reference sequence). The chain joins TRBV6-6 to TRBJ2-7; D might be TRBD1 or TRBD2, each matching 6 bases. This specimen was peripheral blood mononuclear cells, taken before any cancer treatment. This TCR derives from a man aged 40 to 70 with stage III lung adenocarcinoma. This CDR3 is CASSGTGATSGEQYF. CDR3 coding DNA: TGTGCCAGCAGCGGGACGGGGGCCACTTCCGGCGAGCAGTACTTC.